The rows below give T cell receptor beta chains drawn from one sample of a study of CD8+ T cells in alopecia areata. The table came from immunoSEQ multiplex PCR; TCRdb's copy has only in-frame clones and leaves some out. The sample consists of about 150,000 clones, about 51% of them appearing once. The material sequenced was CD8+ T cells sorted from blood, taken at week 0. Every receptor here comes from a human donor with alopecia areata. The CDR3 runs from the conserved cysteine through the conserved F or W. Each record gives: D gene, V gene, clone size, J gene, CDR3 DNA, CDR3 protein. D genes are given only for firm matches. Clone size is shown for a subset of rows, as once, few, many or a class of expanded clone.

TRBD2,TRBV7-8,few,TRBJ2-1,TGTGCCAGCAGCTCCAATAGCGGGGGGGACAATGAGCAGTTCTTC,CASSSNSGGDNEQFF
NA,TRBV2,few,TRBJ1-2,TGTGCCAGCAGGGGACTTGCCTATGGCTACACCTTC,CASRGLAYGYTF
TRBD1,TRBV30,few,TRBJ2-7,TGTGCCTGGAGTGAGGGACAGGCTTCCTACGAGCAGTACTTC,CAWSEGQASYEQYF
NA,TRBV27,once,TRBJ2-3,TGTGCCAGCAGTCCATGGGGCACCACAGATACGCAGTATTTT,CASSPWGTTDTQYF
NA,TRBV7-9,NA,TRBJ2-3,TGTGCCAGCAGCTTACCTGGAACAGATACGCAGTATTTT,CASSLPGTDTQYF
NA,TRBV28,NA,TRBJ2-7,TGTGCCAGCAGTTCCGGGCCCTACGAGCAGTACTTC,CASSSGPYEQYF
NA,TRBV4-3,few,TRBJ2-7,TGCGCCAGCAGCCACCAGGAGGGCTCCTACGAGCAGTACTTC,CASSHQEGSYEQYF
NA,TRBV5-6,NA,TRBJ2-1,TGTGCCAGCAGCTTGGTGGCAGGGTTGAATGAGCAGTTCTTC,CASSLVAGLNEQFF
NA,TRBV29-1,NA,TRBJ1-2,TGCAGCGTAGACGCAGGTGATGGGTTTCAGGGCTACACCTTC,CSVDAGDGFQGYTF
NA,TRBV4-3,many,TRBJ2-7,TGCGCCAGCAGCCAAGAAATACAGGGAGGAGTCTACGAGCAGTACTTC,CASSQEIQGGVYEQYF
NA,TRBV29-1,NA,TRBJ2-2,TGCAGCGTTGATAACCCCCAGGGGCCGAACACCGGGGAGCTGTTTTTT,CSVDNPQGPNTGELFF
NA,TRBV6-6,NA,TRBJ2-7,TGTGCCAGCAGTCTATCTCGAGATAGTAGTTACGAGCAGTACTTC,CASSLSRDSSYEQYF
NA,TRBV4-3,many,TRBJ2-1,TGCGCCAGCAGCCCGAGACAGAGCTCCTACAATGAGCAGTTCTTC,CASSPRQSSYNEQFF
NA,TRBV2,few,TRBJ1-5,TGTGCCAGCAGTGAATGGCGGGACAATCAGCCCCAGCATTTT,CASSEWRDNQPQHF
NA,TRBV9,NA,TRBJ1-2,TGTGCCAGCAGCGGGAGGGACACGAACTATGGCTACACCTTC,CASSGRDTNYGYTF
NA,TRBV7-8,NA,TRBJ2-2,TGTGCCAGCACAGTGGGGGGACGCACCGGGGAGCTGTTTTTT,CASTVGGRTGELFF
NA,TRBV9,NA,TRBJ2-1,TGTGCCAGCAGCGTAGATCCGGCCAGATCGGACAATGAGCAGTTCTTC,CASSVDPARSDNEQFF
NA,TRBV7-9,NA,TRBJ1-5,TGTGCCAGCAGCTTATTTGAGGATCAGCCCCAGCATTTT,CASSLFEDQPQHF
NA,TRBV13,NA,TRBJ2-7,TGTGCCAGCAGTTACGGGGGTTCCCCCTACGAGCAGTACTTC,CASSYGGSPYEQYF
NA,TRBV29-1,few,TRBJ2-3,TGCAGCGTTGAAGCCAGGGAAGAACCAGATACGCAGTATTTT,CSVEAREEPDTQYF
NA,TRBV9,NA,TRBJ1-2,TGTGCCAGCAGTTACGCCGGGACGCCGAGGGATGGCTACACCTTC,CASSYAGTPRDGYTF
NA,TRBV7-3,NA,TRBJ2-2,TGTGCCAGCAGCTCGCAGGGTCAGGGGGAGCTGTTTTTT,CASSSQGQGELFF
NA,TRBV9,NA,TRBJ2-7,TGTGCCAGCAGCGTAGGGGTTGACAGCTACGAGCAGTACTTC,CASSVGVDSYEQYF
NA,TRBV7-2,NA,TRBJ2-5,TGTGCCAGCAGCTTAAGCACATGGGGACAAGAGACCCAGTACTTC,CASSLSTWGQETQYF
NA,TRBV7-8,few,TRBJ2-1,TGTGCCAGCAGCCCAGAAACAGGGTACAATGAGCAGTTCTTC,CASSPETGYNEQFF
TRBD1,TRBV30,once,TRBJ1-5,TGTGCCTGGGGGACAGGATACAATCAGCCCCAGCATTTT,CAWGTGYNQPQHF
NA,TRBV15,NA,TRBJ1-1,TGTGCCACCAGCGAGGCAACAGGTACTGAAGCTTTCTTT,CATSEATGTEAFF
NA,TRBV14,NA,TRBJ2-4,TGTGCCAGCTCACCCGGGCCCTCAGACATTCAGTACTTC,CASSPGPSDIQYF
NA,TRBV5-1,few,TRBJ1-1,TGCGCCAGCACCCGACGGGGGGGCGGGGACACTGAAGCTTTCTTT,CASTRRGGGDTEAFF
NA,TRBV4-3,NA,TRBJ2-2,TGCGCCAGCAGCCAAGATCATTTCGGGGAGCTGTTTTTT,CASSQDHFGELFF
TRBD2,TRBV9,NA,TRBJ2-1,TGTGCCAGCAGCCCCACAGGTGCGGCGGGGGGAAGTGAGCAGTTCTTC,CASSPTGAAGGSEQFF
TRBD1,TRBV2,NA,TRBJ1-1,TGTGCCAGCAGCGGGACAGGGGTCGGTGAAGCTTTCTTT,CASSGTGVGEAFF
NA,TRBV30,NA,TRBJ2-1,TGTGCCTGGAGTCTAGCTACAGGTTACAATGAGCAGTTCTTC,CAWSLATGYNEQFF
NA,TRBV7-2,NA,TRBJ2-1,TGTGCCAGCAGATCTGGGGGGGCCTCCTACAATGAGCAGTTCTTC,CASRSGGASYNEQFF
NA,TRBV30,once,TRBJ2-6,TGTGCCTGGAGTGTCGGGGCCAACGTCCTGACTTTC,CAWSVGANVLTF
TRBD2,TRBV29-1,few,TRBJ2-3,TGCAGCGTACCCGGGACTAGCAGGACAGATACGCAGTATTTT,CSVPGTSRTDTQYF
TRBD1,TRBV29-1,NA,TRBJ2-7,TGCAGCGTGCCCGGGACAGGGATCTACGAGCAGTACTTC,CSVPGTGIYEQYF
NA,TRBV2,few,TRBJ2-1,TGTGCCAGCAGAGCAGGGATTGAGCAGTTCTTC,CASRAGIEQFF
NA,TRBV27,NA,TRBJ1-1,TGTGCCAGCAGTTTATCTCCGGCGGGGGGAGGCACTGAAGCTTTCTTT,CASSLSPAGGGTEAFF
NA,TRBV11-2,few,TRBJ1-5,TGTGCCAGCAGCTTAGGGTCGGGCCCCCATCAGCCCCAGCATTTT,CASSLGSGPHQPQHF
NA,TRBV6-7,NA,TRBJ2-1,TGTGCCAGCAGACTGACTAGCTCCTACAATGAGCAGTTCTTC,CASRLTSSYNEQFF
NA,TRBV11-2,NA,TRBJ1-1,TGTGCCAGCAGCTTATCCGAATTGGCTTTCTTT,CASSLSELAFF
TRBD1,TRBV5-6,NA,TRBJ2-5,TGTGCCAGCAGCCTGGCAGGGGGAGAGACCCAGTACTTC,CASSLAGGETQYF
TRBD2,TRBV2,few,TRBJ2-4,TGTGCCAGCAGGGGACTACAGCATTCCAAAAACATTCAGTACTTC,CASRGLQHSKNIQYF
NA,TRBV19,NA,TRBJ2-5,TGTGCCAGTAGTCAATCCTCATTTGGAGGGGAGACCCAGTACTTC,CASSQSSFGGETQYF
NA,TRBV6-5,NA,TRBJ2-1,TGTGCCAGCAGTTACTTTGGGTCTTACAATGAGCAGTTCTTC,CASSYFGSYNEQFF
TRBD1,TRBV9,once,TRBJ2-7,TGTGCCAGCAGCGTAGACGGGACAGGGGTGTACGAGCAGTACTTC,CASSVDGTGVYEQYF
NA,TRBV10-3,few,TRBJ1-4,TGTGCCATCAGGAAGGAAGGGGAAAAACTGTTTTTT,CAIRKEGEKLFF
TRBD1,TRBV7-6,NA,TRBJ2-7,TGTGCCAGCAGCACGACAGGGGGGGAGCAGTACTTC,CASSTTGGEQYF
NA,TRBV19,NA,TRBJ2-1,TGTGCCAGTAGCGGGTCACCTGAGGGGGAGCAGTTCTTC,CASSGSPEGEQFF
NA,TRBV11-2,few,TRBJ2-7,TGTGCCAGCAGCTTAGAGGCAGCAAACTACGAGCAGTACTTC,CASSLEAANYEQYF
TRBD2,TRBV7-9,NA,TRBJ2-3,TGTGCCAGCAGCTTAGCGGGGACTAGAAGAGATACGCAGTATTTT,CASSLAGTRRDTQYF